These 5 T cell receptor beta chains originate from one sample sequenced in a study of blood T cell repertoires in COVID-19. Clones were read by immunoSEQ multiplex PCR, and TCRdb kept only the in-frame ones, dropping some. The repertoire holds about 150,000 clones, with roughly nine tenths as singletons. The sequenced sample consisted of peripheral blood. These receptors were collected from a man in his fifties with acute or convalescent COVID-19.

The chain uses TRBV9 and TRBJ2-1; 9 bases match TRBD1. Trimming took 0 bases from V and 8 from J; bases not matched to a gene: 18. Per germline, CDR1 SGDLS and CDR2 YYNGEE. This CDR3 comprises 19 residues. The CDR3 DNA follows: TGTGCCAGCAGCGTAGCCGTCGGGGGAACCGGGACAGGGCATGATGAGCAGTTCTTC. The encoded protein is CASSVAVGGTGTGHDEQFF. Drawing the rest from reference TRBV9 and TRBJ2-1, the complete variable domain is DSGVTQTPKHLITATGQRVTLRCSPRSGDLSVYWYQQSLDQGLQFLIQYYNGEERAKGNILERFSAQQFPDLHSELNLSSLELGDSALYFCASSVAVGGTGTGHDEQFFGPGTRLTVL.

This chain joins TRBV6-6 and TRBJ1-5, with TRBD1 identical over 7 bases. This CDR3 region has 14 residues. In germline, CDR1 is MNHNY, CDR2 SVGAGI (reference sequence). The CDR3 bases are TGTGCAATGGGGACAGAGTATAGCAATCAGCCCCAGCATTTT. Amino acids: CAMGTEYSNQPQHF.

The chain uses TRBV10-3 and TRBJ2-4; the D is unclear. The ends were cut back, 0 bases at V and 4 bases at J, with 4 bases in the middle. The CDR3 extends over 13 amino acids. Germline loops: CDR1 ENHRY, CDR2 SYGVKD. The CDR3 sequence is CAISESEKNIQYF. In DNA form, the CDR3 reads TGTGCCATCAGTGAGTCGGAGAAAAACATTCAGTACTTC.

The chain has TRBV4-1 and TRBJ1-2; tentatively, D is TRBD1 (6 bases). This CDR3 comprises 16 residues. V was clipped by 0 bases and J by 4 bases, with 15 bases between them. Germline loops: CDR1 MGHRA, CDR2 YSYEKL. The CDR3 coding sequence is TGCGCCAGCAGCCAAGAGGTCCGCAGGGGAATCTATGGCTACACCTTC. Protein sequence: CASSQEVRRGIYGYTF.

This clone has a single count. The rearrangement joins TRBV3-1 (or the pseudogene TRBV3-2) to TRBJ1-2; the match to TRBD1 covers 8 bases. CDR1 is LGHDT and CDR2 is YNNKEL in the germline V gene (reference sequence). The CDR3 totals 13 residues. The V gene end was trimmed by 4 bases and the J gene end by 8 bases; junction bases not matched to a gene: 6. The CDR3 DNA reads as TGTGCCAGCAGCCTACAGGGGGTCGAAGGCTACACCTTC. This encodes CASSLQGVEGYTF.